This T cell receptor (beta chain) was recorded in a study of blood T cell repertoires in COVID-19. V shed 6 bases and J shed 4 bases, with 18 bases lying between them. The CDR3 covers 15 residues. In germline, CDR1 is MGHRA, CDR2 YSYEKL. This table comes from immunoSEQ multiplex PCR, and its TCRdb copy is limited to in-frame clones, with some not included. The sample consists of fewer than 500,000 clones, roughly 87% of them appearing once. The V call is TRBV4-1, the J call TRBJ1-2, with D possibly TRBD1 on 6 matching bases. Source material: PBMCs or T cells enriched from blood (not recorded which). This receptor was obtained from a woman aged 18 to 35 who had recovered from COVID-19. CDR3 sequence: CASRPLQGLSYGYTF. The CDR3 nucleotides read TGCGCCAGCAGACCCTTACAGGGATTGAGCTATGGCTACACCTTC.